Following are 30 T cell receptor beta chains from one sample sequenced in a study of T cells in Graves' hyperthyroidism and ophthalmopathy (dated by TCRdb to between 2018 and 2021). Library method: multiplex PCR. Sequenced using an Illumina HiSeq 2000. The TCR beta CDR3 regions were amplified from the RNA transcripts. The TCR CDR3 was subjected to a first round of RT-PCR using the HTBI primer set and the Qiagen OneStep RT-PCR kit. TCRdb reran the public reads through fastp at Q25 and MiXCR, keeping productive beta chains. Each CDR3 protein gets just one entry, which takes the most common genes and DNA from the rows behind it. For this sample the table gives some 420,000 distinct CDR3 sequences, of which roughly 15% were detected only once. About 5% of the sample comes from the top ten. Material for sequencing was blood. The source of these receptors is a woman aged 18 to 35 with Graves' hyperthyroidism.

There are many counts of this clonotype. The chain couples TRBV7-9 to TRBJ1-4; 10 bases match TRBD1. The CDR3 is 14 amino acids. Germline values: CDR1 SEHNR, CDR2 FQNEAQ (reference sequence). V was pared by 3 bases and J by 8 bases, with 3 bases of the junction left unmatched. The CDR3 DNA reads TGTGCCAGCAGCTTCCGGGACAGGGGCGAAAAACTGTTTTTT. Translation: CASSFRDRGEKLFF.

At least ten counts were recorded for this clonotype. The chain uses TRBV6-1 and TRBJ2-7; D is possibly TRBD2 (5 bases). This CDR3 has 15 amino acids. Trimming cost V 4 bases and J 2 bases, with 15 bases left between them. CDR1 and CDR2 from the germline V gene are MNHNS and SASEGT. DNA of the CDR3: TGTGCCAGCAGTGTTGGGAGACACCAAGCCTACGAGCAGTACTTC. Amino acids: CASSVGRHQAYEQYF.

This clonotype was seen a single time. The chain combines TRBV7-2 with TRBJ1-2, with a weak D call TRBD1 (5 bases). Germline V gene data show CDR1 as SGHTA and CDR2 as FQGNSA. This CDR3 is 13 amino acids long. Trimming took 4 bases from V and 14 from J, leaving 20 bases between them. Here the CDR3 reads CASSSGRQTLGTF. As DNA, the CDR3 is TGTGCCAGCAGCTCAGGGAGACAGACCCTGGGGACCTTC.

As concerns this clonotype: Given a much more abundant clone one base away, this may be a read error. V gene TRBV20-1 combines with J gene TRBJ2-3; 9 nucleotides match TRBD1. The trim removed 7 bases at V and 1 base at J, leaving 9 bases unmatched. This CDR3 is 15 amino acids long. Per germline, CDR1 DFQATT and CDR2 SNEGSKA (reference sequence). The CDR3 DNA reads TGCAGTGTCCCACAGAGGACAGGGGGCACAGATACGCAGTATTTT. This sequence encodes CSVPQRTGGTDTQYF.

This clonotype showed up many times. The rearrangement links TRBV6-1 to TRBJ2-5, with D unresolved. Germline loops: CDR1 MNHNS, CDR2 SASEGT. The CDR3 is 14 residues long. Trimming pared 6 bases from V and 1 base from J, leaving 12 bases between. CDR3 protein: CASRGSESQETQYF. The CDR3 nucleotides are TGTGCCAGCAGGGGAAGCGAGAGCCAAGAGACCCAGTACTTC.

The DNA of the CDR3 is TGTGCCAGCAGTTTAAGACAGCAGAACACCGGGGAGCTGTTTTTT. Its translation is CASSLRQQNTGELFF. The chain links TRBV12-3 or TRBV12-4 to TRBJ2-2, with a tentative D call TRBD1 (5 bases). There are 15 residues in the CDR3. Trimming took off 2 bases at V and 1 base at J, with 8 bases between the two ends.

This clonotype came up a few times. This chain connects TRBV7-9 to TRBJ1-5, with D uncertain. V was pared by 2 bases and J by 5 bases, with 19 bases between. Per the germline V gene, CDR1 is SEHNR and CDR2 is FQNEAQ (reference sequence). This CDR3 region has 17 residues. For the CDR3, the DNA is TGTGCCAGCAGCTTATCCCAAATGACTCTAGTGGATCAGCCCCAGCATTTT. Its translation: CASSLSQMTLVDQPQHF. Full variable domain (outside the CDR3, taken from reference TRBV7-9 and TRBJ1-5): DTGVSQNPRHKITKRGQNVTFRCDPISEHNRLYWYRQTLGQGPEFLTYFQNEAQLEKSRLLSDRFSAERPKGSFSTLEIQRTEQGDSAMYLCASSLSQMTLVDQPQHFGDGTRLSIL.

This clonotype has ten or more counts. CDR3 loop: CASSQPVYEQYF. The CDR3 DNA sequence: TGTGCCAGCAGTCAACCAGTCTACGAGCAGTACTTC. The genes are TRBV6-1 and TRBJ2-7; D is unresolved. This CDR3 is built from 12 residues. V was shortened by 5 bases and J by 3 bases, with 8 bases between the two germline ends. Germline CDR1 MNHNS, CDR2 SASEGT.

This clonotype was counted ten times or more. J is TRBJ1-5 and V is TRBV7-9; D may be TRBD1 (5 bases). The V end lost 4 bases, the J end lost 1 base, and 5 bases lay between the germline ends. This CDR3 has 13 residues. Germline CDR1 reads SEHNR; CDR2 reads FQNEAQ (reference sequence). CDR3 sequence (DNA): TGTGCCAGCAGCTGGGACAGCAATCAGCCCCAGCATTTT. Translation gives CASSWDSNQPQHF.

The V gene is TRBV29-1, the J gene TRBJ2-1; possible D gene TRBD1, 6 bases. V was shortened by 6 bases and J by 6 bases, with 12 bases between the two germline ends. Per germline, CDR1 SQVTM and CDR2 ANQGSEA. The CDR3 is made up of 12 amino acids. CDR3 sequence reads: CSVGALANEQFF. DNA for the CDR3: TGCAGCGTGGGGGCTCTCGCCAATGAGCAGTTCTTC.

This clonotype was detected many times. The V gene is TRBV20-1, the J gene TRBJ1-6; D is undetermined. Germline V lookup: CDR1 DFQATT, CDR2 SNEGSKA (reference sequence). Deletions cut 3 bases from V and 4 bases from J, with 10 bases between. CDR3 length: 14 amino acids. In DNA form, the CDR3 reads TGCAGTGCTAGCATCAAGGGTTATAATTCACCCCTCCACTTT. Amino acid sequence: CSASIKGYNSPLHF.

The table lists this clonotype with many counts. V is TRBV20-1 and J is TRBJ1-1; D is unclear. Per germline, CDR1 DFQATT and CDR2 SNEGSKA (reference sequence). The length of the CDR3 is 11 residues. V was clipped by 7 bases and J by 11 bases, with 17 bases between them. Here the CDR3 DNA reads TGCAGTGTTCTCCCCCAGACCGTTGCTTTCTTT. Translation: CSVLPQTVAFF.

This clonotype was seen ten or more times. J is TRBJ1-2 and V is TRBV5-1; 12 bases map to TRBD1. This CDR3 region has 14 residues. CDR1 and CDR2 from the germline V gene are SGHRS and YFSETQ. J was trimmed by 8 bases and V by 5 bases; bases with no gene match: 7. CDR3 in DNA: TGCGCCAGCAGTCCCGGGACAGGGGGCCGGGGCTACACCTTC. Translating gives CASSPGTGGRGYTF.

Turning to this clonotype: Given a much more abundant clone one base away, this may be a read error. The conserved closing phenylalanine or tryptophan is absent in this CDR3, likely reflecting a read error. This sequence joins TRBV28 and TRBJ2-5, with TRBD2 matching over 8 bases. V gave up 6 bases and J gave up 1 base; unmatched junction bases: 4. The CDR3 contains 14 residues. Germline CDR1 MDHEN, CDR2 SYDVKM. CDR3 residues: CASSPLAVQETQYL. In DNA form, the CDR3 reads TGTGCCAGCAGCCCACTAGCGGTCCAAGAGACCCAGTACCTC.

The chain couples TRBV29-1 to TRBJ2-3; D is unclear. The germline CDR1 and CDR2 sequences are SQVTM and ANQGSEA. This CDR3 comprises 12 residues. V gave up 4 bases and J gave up 3 bases, with 8 bases separating them. CDR3 amino acids: CSVAAHTDTQYF. CDR3 nucleotides: TGCAGCGTTGCGGCGCATACAGATACGCAGTATTTT.

The chain has TRBV12-3 or TRBV12-4 and TRBJ1-3; D unresolved. This CDR3 is 13 amino acids long. V was trimmed by 3 bases and J by 4 bases, leaving 7 bases between them. The CDR3 nucleotides read TGTGCCAGCAGTTTTGAGTTCGGAAACACCATATATTTT. It codes for CASSFEFGNTIYF.

Concerning this clonotype itself: This clone may be a read error of a much larger clone one base away. The gene calls are TRBV12-3 or TRBV12-4 and TRBJ2-1, with a weak D call TRBD2 (6 bases). The J call may not be correct, given that the DNA end is closer to TRBJ2-7. The CDR3 contains 14 residues. Here the CDR3 reads CASSFRTTVNEQYF. The CDR3 DNA reads as TGTGCCAGCAGTTTTAGGACTACGGTCAATGAGCAGTACTTC.

The table lists this clonotype with many counts. The chain recombines TRBV2 with TRBJ1-2, with D unclear. Trimming took off 4 bases at V and 4 bases at J, with 7 bases between the two ends. CDR1 and CDR2 from the germline V gene are SNHLY and FYNNEI. The CDR3 has 12 residues. The CDR3 protein is CASSVQLYGYTF. The CDR3 DNA reads TGTGCCAGCAGTGTACAGCTCTATGGCTACACCTTC.

This clonotype has just a few counts. The chain is built from TRBV11-2 and TRBJ2-1; 12 bases agree with TRBD1. In germline, CDR1 is SGHAT, CDR2 FQNNGV. J was trimmed by 8 bases and V by 6 bases; bases with no gene match: 2. There are 13 residues in the CDR3. Written as DNA, the CDR3 is TGTGCCAGCAGTGGGGACAGGGGGCATGAGCAGTTCTTC. Its translation: CASSGDRGHEQFF.

This clonotype was counted many times. The chain uses TRBV5-1 and TRBJ2-1; D assignment may be TRBD1 or TRBD2 (6 bases each). The CDR3 sequence is 16 residues long. Germline CDR1 is SGHRS and CDR2 is YFSETQ. V was clipped by 5 bases and J by 8 bases, with 23 bases between them. CDR3 amino acids: CASSTGGPGATDEQFF. DNA for the CDR3: TGCGCCAGCAGTACGGGTGGGCCGGGGGCCACGGATGAGCAGTTCTTC.

Many counts were recorded for this clonotype. V and J are TRBV6-2 or TRBV6-3 and TRBJ2-5; TRBD1 aligns across 7 bases. CDR1 is MNHEY, CDR2 SVGEGT, per germline. This CDR3 region has 15 residues. V gave up 6 bases and J gave up 2 bases; unmatched junction bases: 9. The CDR3 loop reads CASRPHRGMQETQYF. The CDR3 DNA reads TGTGCCAGCAGGCCGCACAGGGGAATGCAAGAGACCCAGTACTTC.

The chain uses TRBV12-3 or TRBV12-4 and TRBJ2-3; 8 bases align to TRBD2. Unmatched junction bases numbered 10, after V lost 5 bases and J lost 3 bases. CDR3 size: 16 residues. CDR3 residues: CASSPTGAGATDTQYF. CDR3 nucleotide sequence: TGTGCCAGCAGTCCTACCGGAGCGGGAGCGACAGATACGCAGTATTTT.

The sample holds many counts of this clonotype. J is TRBJ2-7 and V is TRBV20-1; D perhaps matches TRBD1 (5 bases). CDR1 is DFQATT, CDR2 SNEGSKA, per germline (reference sequence). V lost 1 base, J lost 5 bases, and 12 bases lay in between. CDR3 length: 13 amino acids. The CDR3 bases are TGCAGTGCTAGAGGGACAAGAAGTAACGAGCAGTACTTC. Translating it yields CSARGTRSNEQYF.

This clonotype was detected a few times. The rearrangement uses TRBV30 and TRBJ1-1; possible D gene TRBD1, 5 bases. CDR3 length: 13 amino acids. From germline, CDR1 is GTSNPN and CDR2 SVGIG (reference sequence). Trimming shortened V by 2 bases and J by 1 base, and 8 bases separated the two germline ends. CDR3 loop: CAWSTQGNTEAFF. Here the CDR3 DNA reads TGTGCCTGGAGTACCCAGGGGAACACTGAAGCTTTCTTT.

The chain joins TRBV7-3 to TRBJ2-2; D is unclear. The germline CDR1 and CDR2 sequences are SGHTA and FQGTGA. The CDR3 is 18 residues long. The ends were cut back, 3 bases at V and 3 bases at J, with 20 bases in the middle. CDR3 sequence (DNA): TGTGCCAGCAGCTTCCTTAGGGCTGGGAACCACGACACCGGGGAGCTGTTTTTT. Its translation is CASSFLRAGNHDTGELFF.

This clonotype was detected ten times or more. The chain employs TRBV12-3 or TRBV12-4 and TRBJ2-3; 11 nucleotides agree with TRBD2. The trim removed 4 bases at V and 2 bases at J, leaving 5 bases unmatched. The CDR3 is 16 residues long. DNA of the CDR3: TGTGCCAGCAGTTCCTTAGCGGGAGGGCCCACAGATACGCAGTATTTT. Translating gives CASSSLAGGPTDTQYF.

This clonotype was picked up many times. This chain connects TRBV7-3 to TRBJ1-1; D is possibly TRBD1 (5 bases). V dropped 5 bases and J dropped 5 bases, with 27 bases sitting between them. Germline CDR1 reads SGHTA; CDR2 reads FQGTGA. CDR3 size: 18 residues. The CDR3 sequence is CASSPLPGTAFTLTEAFF. In DNA form, the CDR3 reads TGTGCCAGCAGCCCATTGCCGGGGACGGCCTTTACTTTAACTGAAGCTTTCTTT.

V usage is TRBV6-1 and J usage is TRBJ2-7; D may correspond to TRBD1 or TRBD2 (5 bases each). With 4 bases removed from V and 3 bases from J, the gap between germline ends came to 13 bases. The CDR3 runs to 14 residues. The germline CDR1 and CDR2 sequences are MNHNS and SASEGT. The CDR3 DNA sequence: TGTGCCAGCAGTGGGGGACCGGAGGTCTACGAGCAGTACTTC. Protein sequence: CASSGGPEVYEQYF.

The chain has TRBV6-1 and TRBJ2-5; D unclear. Looked up from germline, CDR1 is MNHNS and CDR2 is SASEGT. Trimming left V 4 bases short and J 0 bases short, with 6 bases between. CDR3 size: 13 residues. The CDR3 DNA reads TGTGCCAGCAGTGTACCAAACCAAGAGACCCAGTACTTC. Translated: CASSVPNQETQYF.

This clonotype has a count of ten or more. The J gene is TRBJ2-7, the V gene TRBV12-5; D is unresolved. The CDR3 consists of 16 residues. V dropped 0 bases and J dropped 6 bases, with 18 bases sitting between them. Germline CDR1 is LGHNT and CDR2 is FRNRAP. CDR3 sequence (DNA): TGTGCTAGTGGTTTGGTAGCTGTGGACGGCAGAGGCGAGCAGTACTTC. Translated: CASGLVAVDGRGEQYF.